The clone carrying this T cell receptor (beta chain) was counted only a few times. Its antigen is currently unknown. Germline values: CDR1 DFQATT, CDR2 SNEGSKA (reference sequence). The CDR3 contains 17 residues. V was shortened by 0 bases and J by 5 bases, with 20 bases between the two germline ends. Preparing the TCRbeta library involved the use of unique molecular identifiers. TCRdb reprocessed the PCR reads with MiXCR, giving one entry per CDR3 protein. The sample lists approximately 210,000 distinct CDR3 sequences, more than 15% occurring once. The data stem from a study of T-cell reconstitution after alpha-beta-depleted transplantation in children. Study-level findings and limits: After transplant, at about two months, alpha-beta T cells were reportedly derived from several hundred expanded graft clones. When one year had passed after transplant, most T-cell counts and diversity came from newly produced T cells. Elevated TCRbeta diversity at day 60 was traced, in some patients, to surviving recipient T cells and thymic progenitors.

The source material was PBMCs, mostly from graft donor cells, sampled 360 days after TCRalphabeta/CD19-depleted stem cell transplant. This receptor was obtained from a male patient between 2 and 10 years old who had a stem cell transplant for acute lymphoblastic leukemia, so the T cells may come from the graft donor. V is TRBV20-1 and J is TRBJ1-5; D is uncertain. This CDR3 reads CSARDLFRETVDQPQHF. CDR3 in DNA: TGCAGTGCTAGAGATCTCTTTCGGGAGACGGTAGATCAGCCCCAGCATTTT.